A selection of T cell receptor beta chains follows, all from one sample in a study of shared clonotypes between healthy human individuals. Produced via immunoSEQ multiplex PCR; TCRdb's table is partial and in-frame only. Of about 1,800,000 clones in the sample, about 95% were seen once. The sequenced sample was naive CD8+ T cells sorted from blood. Receptor source: a man between 18 and 29 years old in good health. Each CDR3 is given with its conserved first and last residue. The D gene is left open where the match is weak. Clone size is given for some rows only: seen once, a few or many times, or a class if the clone is expanded.

V	size	J	D	CDR3	DNA
TRBV25-1	.	TRBJ2-2	.	CASSDQGLPTGELFF	TGTGCCAGCAGTGACCAGGGGCTGCCGACGGGGGAGCTGTTTTTT
TRBV4-3	.	TRBJ1-1	.	CASSHNRGYTEAFF	TGCGCCAGCAGCCACAACCGGGGATACACTGAAGCTTTCTTT
TRBV2	.	TRBJ2-5	.	CASSGNGEQTQYF	TGTGCCAGCAGTGGTAACGGGGAGCAGACCCAGTACTTC
TRBV5-1	.	TRBJ2-5	.	CASSLGQRETQYF	TGCGCCAGCAGCTTGGGGCAGAGAGAGACCCAGTACTTC
TRBV5-1	.	TRBJ2-7	TRBD1	CASSRTGNVNEQYF	TGCGCCAGCAGCCGGACAGGTAACGTCAACGAGCAGTACTTC
TRBV14	.	TRBJ2-5	.	CASSQGGRRYETQYF	TGTGCCAGCAGCCAAGGGGGCAGGCGGTATGAGACCCAGTACTTC
TRBV4-3	.	TRBJ2-1	.	CASSQNRDIRYNEQFF	TGCGCCAGCAGCCAGAACCGGGACATCCGCTACAATGAGCAGTTCTTC
TRBV5-4	.	TRBJ1-6	.	CASSAGTENSPLHF	TGTGCCAGCAGCGCTGGGACGGAAAATTCACCCCTCCACTTT
TRBV7-9	.	TRBJ2-1	TRBD2	CASSLLAGELYNEQFF	TGTGCCAGCAGCTTACTAGCGGGAGAGCTTTACAATGAGCAGTTCTTC
TRBV13	.	TRBJ2-7	TRBD2	CASSYGTSGTNEQYF	TGTGCCAGCAGCTACGGGACTAGCGGGACCAACGAGCAGTACTTC
TRBV19	.	TRBJ1-3	.	CASSIDSSSGNTIYF	TGTGCCAGTAGTATCGACAGCAGCTCTGGAAACACCATATATTTT
TRBV5-1	.	TRBJ1-3	TRBD1	CASRQEPGQGISGNTIYF	TGCGCCAGCAGGCAAGAACCGGGACAGGGTATCTCTGGAAACACCATATATTTT
TRBV9	.	TRBJ2-2	TRBD2	CASSVGLAGLNTGELFF	TGTGCCAGCAGCGTAGGGCTAGCGGGGCTGAACACCGGGGAGCTGTTTTTT
TRBV29-1	.	TRBJ2-1	TRBD1	CSVEGGQGRPYNEQFF	TGCAGCGTTGAAGGGGGACAGGGACGCCCCTACAATGAGCAGTTCTTC
TRBV7-9	.	TRBJ2-2	TRBD1	CASSSPTGANTGELFF	TGTGCCAGCAGCTCCCCGACAGGGGCGAACACCGGGGAGCTGTTTTTT
TRBV27	.	TRBJ2-1	.	CASSGTLSPNEQFF	TGTGCCAGCAGTGGGACGCTATCACCTAATGAGCAGTTCTTC
TRBV4-2	.	TRBJ1-1	.	CASSQDQQDLTEAFF	TGTGCCAGCAGCCAAGATCAACAGGACCTGACTGAAGCTTTCTTT
TRBV2	.	TRBJ2-7	.	CASSRGALPYEQYF	TGTGCCAGCAGTAGGGGCGCTCTACCCTACGAGCAGTACTTC
TRBV7-8	.	TRBJ2-7	TRBD2	CASGREPYEQYF	TGTGCCAGCGGGAGGGAACCCTACGAGCAGTACTTC
TRBV25-1	.	TRBJ1-1	.	CASSDPMGTEAFF	TGTGCCAGCAGTGATCCGATGGGCACTGAAGCTTTCTTT
TRBV6-5	once	TRBJ1-2	.	CASSYSPGGDYGYTF	TGTGCCAGCAGTTACTCCCCCGGGGGCGATTATGGCTACACCTTC
TRBV11-3	.	TRBJ2-7	.	CASSLAGGRNEQYF	TGTGCCAGCAGCTTAGCCGGGGGACGCAACGAGCAGTACTTC
TRBV2	.	TRBJ2-7	TRBD1	CASSEALPQGASYEQYF	TGTGCCAGCAGTGAAGCGCTTCCTCAGGGGGCATCATACGAGCAGTACTTC
TRBV5-4	.	TRBJ1-3	.	CASSLDGGTGNTIYF	TGTGCCAGCAGCTTGGACGGGGGCACTGGAAACACCATATATTTT
TRBV5-6	.	TRBJ1-3	.	CASSFVNQNTIYF	TGTGCCAGCAGCTTTGTAAATCAAAACACCATATATTTT
TRBV27	.	TRBJ2-1	TRBD2	CASSFSGGASNEQFF	TGTGCCAGCAGTTTTAGCGGGGGGGCCTCCAATGAGCAGTTCTTC
TRBV19	.	TRBJ1-3	.	CASGQRGNTIYF	TGTGCCAGCGGACAGCGCGGAAACACCATATATTTT
TRBV7-9	.	TRBJ1-5	TRBD1	CASSPDRGFGQPQHF	TGTGCCAGCAGCCCAGACAGGGGTTTCGGTCAGCCCCAGCATTTT
TRBV21-1	once	TRBJ1-1	.	CASIQGTGMGLRNTEAFF	TGTGCCAGTATCCAAGGGACAGGGATGGGTTTGAGGAACACTGAAGCTTTCTTT
TRBV6-4	.	TRBJ2-7	TRBD1	CASSDLQGVEDEQYF	TGTGCCAGCAGTGACTTACAGGGGGTGGAGGACGAGCAGTACTTC
TRBV7-9	.	TRBJ2-5	.	CASSSPALGRQKETQYF	TGTGCCAGCAGCTCCCCCGCTCTAGGACGACAAAAAGAGACCCAGTACTTC
TRBV27	once	TRBJ1-4	.	CASSLSWDYGEKLFF	TGTGCCAGCAGTTTAAGTTGGGACTATGGGGAAAAACTGTTTTTT
TRBV10-2	.	TRBJ2-2	.	CASTRLSTGELFF	TGCGCCAGCACTCGCCTTTCGACCGGGGAGCTGTTTTTT
TRBV6-6	once	TRBJ1-2	.	CASTWTFRDYGYTF	TGTGCCAGCACTTGGACATTTAGAGACTATGGCTACACCTTC